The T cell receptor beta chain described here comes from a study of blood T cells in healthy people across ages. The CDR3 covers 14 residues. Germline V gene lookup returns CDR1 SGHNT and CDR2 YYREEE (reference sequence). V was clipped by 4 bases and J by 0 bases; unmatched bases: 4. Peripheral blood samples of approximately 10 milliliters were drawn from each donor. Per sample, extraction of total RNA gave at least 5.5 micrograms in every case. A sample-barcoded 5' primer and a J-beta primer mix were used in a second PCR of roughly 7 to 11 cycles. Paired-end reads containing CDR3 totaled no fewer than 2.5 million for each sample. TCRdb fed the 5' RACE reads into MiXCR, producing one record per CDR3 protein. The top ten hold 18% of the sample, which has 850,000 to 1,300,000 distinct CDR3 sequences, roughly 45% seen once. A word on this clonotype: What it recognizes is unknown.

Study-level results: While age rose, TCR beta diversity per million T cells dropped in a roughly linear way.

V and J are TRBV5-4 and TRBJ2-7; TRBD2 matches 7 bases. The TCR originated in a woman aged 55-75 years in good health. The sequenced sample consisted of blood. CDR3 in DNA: TGTGCCAGCAGCACAACTAGCGACTCCTACGAGCAGTACTTC. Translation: CASSTTSDSYEQYF.